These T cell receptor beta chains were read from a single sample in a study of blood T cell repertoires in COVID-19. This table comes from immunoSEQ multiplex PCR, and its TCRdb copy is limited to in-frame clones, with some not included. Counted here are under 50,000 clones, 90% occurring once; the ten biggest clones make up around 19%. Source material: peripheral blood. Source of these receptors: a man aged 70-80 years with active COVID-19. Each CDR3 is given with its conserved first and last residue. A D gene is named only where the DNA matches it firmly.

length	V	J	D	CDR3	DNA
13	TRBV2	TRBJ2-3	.	CASSGGSTDTQYF	TGTGCCAGCAGTGGCGGGAGCACAGATACGCAGTATTTT
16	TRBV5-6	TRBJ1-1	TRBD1	CASRFGTGGSDTEAFF	TGTGCCAGCAGGTTTGGGACAGGGGGATCGGACACTGAAGCTTTCTTT
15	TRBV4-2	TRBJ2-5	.	CASSQETNYQETQYF	TGTGCCAGCAGCCAAGAAACGAACTACCAAGAGACCCAGTACTTC
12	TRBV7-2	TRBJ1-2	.	CASRGANYGYTF	TGTGCCAGCAGAGGGGCTAACTATGGCTACACCTTC
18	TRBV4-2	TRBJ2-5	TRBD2	CASSQGPWGTSGQETQYF	TGTGCCAGCAGCCAAGGGCCTTGGGGGACTAGCGGCCAAGAGACCCAGTACTTC
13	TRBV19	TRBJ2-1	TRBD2	CASKAGGPGEQFF	TGTGCCAGTAAAGCGGGAGGGCCTGGAGAGCAGTTCTTC
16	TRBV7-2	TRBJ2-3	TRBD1	CASMYEQGRITDTQYF	TGTGCCAGCATGTACGAACAGGGGAGAATCACAGATACGCAGTATTTT
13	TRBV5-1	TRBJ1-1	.	CASRRTTNTEAFF	TGCGCCAGCCGTCGGACAACCAACACTGAAGCTTTCTTT
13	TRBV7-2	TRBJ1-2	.	CASSLARGSGYTF	TGTGCCAGCAGCTTAGCCCGGGGAAGTGGCTACACCTTC
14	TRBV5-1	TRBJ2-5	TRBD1	CASSGRDRAETQYF	TGCGCCAGCAGCGGCAGGGACAGGGCAGAGACCCAGTACTTC
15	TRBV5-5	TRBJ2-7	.	CASRTVPYVSYEQYF	TGTGCCAGCAGGACAGTGCCCTATGTCTCCTACGAGCAGTACTTC
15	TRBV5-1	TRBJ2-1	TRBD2	CASSPAQRGGLEQFF	TGCGCCAGCAGCCCCGCGCAGCGGGGGGGCCTTGAGCAGTTCTTC